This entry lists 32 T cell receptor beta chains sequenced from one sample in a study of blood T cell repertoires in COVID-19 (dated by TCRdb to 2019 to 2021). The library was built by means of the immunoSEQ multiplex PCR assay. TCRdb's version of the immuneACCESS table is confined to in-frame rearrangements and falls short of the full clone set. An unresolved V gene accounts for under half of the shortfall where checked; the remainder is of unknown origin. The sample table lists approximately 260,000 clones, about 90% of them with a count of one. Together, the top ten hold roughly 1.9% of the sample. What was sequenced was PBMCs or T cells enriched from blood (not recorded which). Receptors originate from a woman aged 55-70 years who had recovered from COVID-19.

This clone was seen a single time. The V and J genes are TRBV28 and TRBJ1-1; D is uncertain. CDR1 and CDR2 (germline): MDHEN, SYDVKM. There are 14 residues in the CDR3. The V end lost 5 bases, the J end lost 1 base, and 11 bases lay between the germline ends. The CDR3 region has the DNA TGTGCCAGCAGTCTCGACACTCAGAACACTGAAGCTTTCTTT. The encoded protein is CASSLDTQNTEAFF.

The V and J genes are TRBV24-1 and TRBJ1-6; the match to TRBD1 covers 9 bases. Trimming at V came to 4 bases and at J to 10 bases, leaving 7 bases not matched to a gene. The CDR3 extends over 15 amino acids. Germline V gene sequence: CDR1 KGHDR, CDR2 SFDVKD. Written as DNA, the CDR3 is TGTGCCACCAGTGAGGGGACAGGGAGGAACTCACCCCTCCACTTT. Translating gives CATSEGTGRNSPLHF.

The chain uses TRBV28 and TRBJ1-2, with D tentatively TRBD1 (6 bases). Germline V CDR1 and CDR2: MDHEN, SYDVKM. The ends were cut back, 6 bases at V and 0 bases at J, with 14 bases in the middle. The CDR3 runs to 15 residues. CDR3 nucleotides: TGTGCCAGCAGGGGGGGGCGAAATACTAACTATGGCTACACCTTC. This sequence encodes CASRGGRNTNYGYTF.

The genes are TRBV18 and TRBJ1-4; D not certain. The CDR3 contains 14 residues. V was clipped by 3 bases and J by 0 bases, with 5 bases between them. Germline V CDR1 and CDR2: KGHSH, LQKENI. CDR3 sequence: CASSPLATNEKLFF. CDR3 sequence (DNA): TGTGCCAGCTCACCTTTAGCAACTAATGAAAAACTGTTTTTT.

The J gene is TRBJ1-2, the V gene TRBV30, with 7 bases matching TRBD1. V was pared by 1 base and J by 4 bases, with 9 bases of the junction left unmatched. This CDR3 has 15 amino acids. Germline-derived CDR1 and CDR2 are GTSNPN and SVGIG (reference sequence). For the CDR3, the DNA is TGTGCCTGGAGTGAACTTACAGGGGACACCTATGGCTACACCTTC. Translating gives CAWSELTGDTYGYTF.

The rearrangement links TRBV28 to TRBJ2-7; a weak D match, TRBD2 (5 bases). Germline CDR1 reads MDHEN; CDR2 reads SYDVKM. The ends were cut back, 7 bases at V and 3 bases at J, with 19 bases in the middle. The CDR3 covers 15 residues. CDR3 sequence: CASTKRGLGIYEQYF. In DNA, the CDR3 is TGTGCCAGCACCAAACGAGGCCTCGGGATCTACGAGCAGTACTTC.

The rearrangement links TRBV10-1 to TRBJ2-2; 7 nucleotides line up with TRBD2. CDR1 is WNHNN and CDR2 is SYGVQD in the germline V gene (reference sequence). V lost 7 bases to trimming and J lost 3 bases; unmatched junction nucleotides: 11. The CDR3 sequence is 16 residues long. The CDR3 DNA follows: TGCGCCAGCACCCCGGGGGGTAGCGGCGACACCGGGGAGCTGTTTTTT. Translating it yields CASTPGGSGDTGELFF.

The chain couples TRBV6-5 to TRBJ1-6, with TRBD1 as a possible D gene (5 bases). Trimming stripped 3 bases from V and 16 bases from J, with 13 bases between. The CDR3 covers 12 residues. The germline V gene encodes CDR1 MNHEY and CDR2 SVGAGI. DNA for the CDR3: TGTGCCAGCAGTTATTGGCAGGGAACACTCCACTTT. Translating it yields CASSYWQGTLHF.

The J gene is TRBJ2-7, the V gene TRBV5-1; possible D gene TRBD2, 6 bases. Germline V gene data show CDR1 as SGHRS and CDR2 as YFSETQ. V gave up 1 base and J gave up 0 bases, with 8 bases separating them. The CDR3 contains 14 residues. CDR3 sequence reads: CASSLREPSYEQYF. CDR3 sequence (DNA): TGCGCCAGCAGCTTGCGGGAGCCCTCCTACGAGCAGTACTTC.

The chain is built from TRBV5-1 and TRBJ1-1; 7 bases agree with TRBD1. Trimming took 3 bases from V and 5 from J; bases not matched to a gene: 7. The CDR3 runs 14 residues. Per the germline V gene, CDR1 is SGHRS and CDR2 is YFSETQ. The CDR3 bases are TGCGCCAGCAGCTCACAGGGGTCGGGGACTGAAGCTTTCTTT. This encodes CASSSQGSGTEAFF.

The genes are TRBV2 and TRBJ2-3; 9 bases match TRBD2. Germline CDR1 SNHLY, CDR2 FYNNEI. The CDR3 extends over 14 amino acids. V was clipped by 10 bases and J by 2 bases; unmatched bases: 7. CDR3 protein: CAKATSGYTDTQYF. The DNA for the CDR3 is TGTGCCAAAGCGACTAGCGGCTACACAGATACGCAGTATTTT.

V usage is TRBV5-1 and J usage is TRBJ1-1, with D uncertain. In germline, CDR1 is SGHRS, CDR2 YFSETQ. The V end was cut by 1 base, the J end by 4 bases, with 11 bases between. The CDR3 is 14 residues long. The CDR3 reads CASSLPGDGTEAFF. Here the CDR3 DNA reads TGCGCCAGCAGCTTGCCCGGGGATGGCACTGAAGCTTTCTTT.

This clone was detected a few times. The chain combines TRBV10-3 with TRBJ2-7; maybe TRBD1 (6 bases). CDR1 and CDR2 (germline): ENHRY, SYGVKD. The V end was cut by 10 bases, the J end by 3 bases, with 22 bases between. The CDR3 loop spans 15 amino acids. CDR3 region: CATRDGDIDRYEQYF. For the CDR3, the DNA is TGTGCCACCAGGGACGGGGACATCGACCGCTACGAGCAGTACTTC.

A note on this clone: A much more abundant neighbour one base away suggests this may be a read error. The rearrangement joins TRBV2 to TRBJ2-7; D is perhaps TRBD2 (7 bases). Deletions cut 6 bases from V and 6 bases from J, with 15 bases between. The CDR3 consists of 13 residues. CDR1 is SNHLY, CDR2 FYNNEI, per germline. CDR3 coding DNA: TGTGCCAGCAGCGAACGGGGGGCGTCCGAGCAGTACTTC. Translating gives CASSERGASEQYF.

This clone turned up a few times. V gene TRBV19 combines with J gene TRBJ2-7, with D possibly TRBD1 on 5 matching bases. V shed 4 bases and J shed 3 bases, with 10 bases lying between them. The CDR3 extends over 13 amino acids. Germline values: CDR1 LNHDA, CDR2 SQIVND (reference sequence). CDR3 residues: CASSNGHNYEQYF. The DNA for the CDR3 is TGTGCCAGTAGTAACGGACATAACTACGAGCAGTACTTC.

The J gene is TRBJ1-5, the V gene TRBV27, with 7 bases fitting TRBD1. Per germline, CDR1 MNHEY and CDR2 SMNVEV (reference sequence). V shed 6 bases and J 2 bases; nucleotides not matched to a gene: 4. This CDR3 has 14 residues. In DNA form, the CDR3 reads TGTGCCAGCAGATGGACAGGAGGCAATCAGCCCCAGCATTTT. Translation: CASRWTGGNQPQHF.

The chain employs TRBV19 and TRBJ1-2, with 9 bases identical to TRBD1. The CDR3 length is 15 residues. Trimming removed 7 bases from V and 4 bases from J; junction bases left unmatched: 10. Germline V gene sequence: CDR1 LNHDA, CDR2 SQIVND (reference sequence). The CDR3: CASTIPTQGAYGYTF. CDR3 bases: TGTGCCAGTACCATCCCCACACAGGGGGCCTATGGCTACACCTTC.

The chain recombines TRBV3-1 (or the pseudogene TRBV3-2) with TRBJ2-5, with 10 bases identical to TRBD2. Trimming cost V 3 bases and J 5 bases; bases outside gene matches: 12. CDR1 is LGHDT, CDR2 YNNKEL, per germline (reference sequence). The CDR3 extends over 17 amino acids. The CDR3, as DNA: TGTGCCAGCAGCCAGGGACTAGCGCTTCAGGGGGGGGAGACCCAGTACTTC. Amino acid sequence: CASSQGLALQGGETQYF.

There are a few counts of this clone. The CDR3 region is CATSRDLYEQYF. The CDR3 coding sequence is TGTGCCACCAGCAGAGATCTCTACGAGCAGTACTTC. The genes are TRBV15 and TRBJ2-7; D is undetermined. V lost 0 bases, J lost 3 bases, and 3 bases lay in between. This CDR3 comprises 12 residues. CDR1 and CDR2 (germline): LNHNV, YYDKDF (reference sequence).

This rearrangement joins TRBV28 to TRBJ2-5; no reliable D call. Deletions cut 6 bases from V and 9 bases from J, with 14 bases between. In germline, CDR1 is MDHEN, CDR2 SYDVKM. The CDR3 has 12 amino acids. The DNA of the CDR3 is TGTGCCAGCAGGACCTCAAGACTGCCCCAGTACTTC. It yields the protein CASRTSRLPQYF.

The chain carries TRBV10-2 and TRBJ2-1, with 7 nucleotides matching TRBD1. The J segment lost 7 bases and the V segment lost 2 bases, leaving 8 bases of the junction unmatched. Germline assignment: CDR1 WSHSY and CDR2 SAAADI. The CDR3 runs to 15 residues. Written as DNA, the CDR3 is TGCGCCAGCAGTGAGGTCCCAGGGGGAAGGAATGAGCAGTTCTTC. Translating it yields CASSEVPGGRNEQFF.

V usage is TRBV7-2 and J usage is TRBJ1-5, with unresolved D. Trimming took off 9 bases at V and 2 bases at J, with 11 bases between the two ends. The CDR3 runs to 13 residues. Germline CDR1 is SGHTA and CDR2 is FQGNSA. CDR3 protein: CASSRAGNQPQHF. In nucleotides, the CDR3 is TGTGCCAGTTCGCGGGCAGGCAATCAGCCCCAGCATTTT.

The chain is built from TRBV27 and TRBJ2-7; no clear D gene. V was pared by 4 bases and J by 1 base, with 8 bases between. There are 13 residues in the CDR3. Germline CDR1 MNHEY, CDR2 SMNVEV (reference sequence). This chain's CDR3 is CASSSVRSYEQYF. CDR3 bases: TGTGCCAGCAGTTCAGTCAGGTCCTACGAGCAGTACTTC.

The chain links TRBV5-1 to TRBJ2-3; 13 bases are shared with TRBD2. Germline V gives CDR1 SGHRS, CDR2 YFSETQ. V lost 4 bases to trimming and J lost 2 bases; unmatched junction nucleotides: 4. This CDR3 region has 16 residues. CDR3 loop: CASSQLAGGSTDTQYF. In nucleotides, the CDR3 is TGCGCCAGCAGCCAACTAGCGGGAGGGTCCACAGATACGCAGTATTTT.

CDR3 residues: CASSQDLGLYNSPLHF. The CDR3 coding sequence is TGTGCCAGCAGCCAAGATTTAGGACTTTATAATTCACCCCTCCACTTT. V gene TRBV4-2 combines with J gene TRBJ1-6; D unclear. This CDR3 has 16 residues. Trimming stripped 0 bases from V and 4 bases from J, with 10 bases between. The germline gives CDR1 LGHNA, CDR2 YNFKEQ.

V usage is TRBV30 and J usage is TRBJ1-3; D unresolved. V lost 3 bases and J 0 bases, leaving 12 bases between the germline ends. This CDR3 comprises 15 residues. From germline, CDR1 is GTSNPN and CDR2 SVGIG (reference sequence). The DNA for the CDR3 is TGTGCCTGGAGGGAGGGTCTATTCTCTGGAAACACCATATATTTT. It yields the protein CAWREGLFSGNTIYF.

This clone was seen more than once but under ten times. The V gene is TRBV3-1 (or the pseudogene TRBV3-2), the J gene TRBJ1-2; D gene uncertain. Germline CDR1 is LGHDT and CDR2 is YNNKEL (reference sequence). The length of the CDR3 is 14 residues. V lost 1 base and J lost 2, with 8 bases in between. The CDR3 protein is CASSQGAANYGYTF. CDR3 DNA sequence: TGTGCCAGCAGCCAAGGCGCAGCGAACTATGGCTACACCTTC.

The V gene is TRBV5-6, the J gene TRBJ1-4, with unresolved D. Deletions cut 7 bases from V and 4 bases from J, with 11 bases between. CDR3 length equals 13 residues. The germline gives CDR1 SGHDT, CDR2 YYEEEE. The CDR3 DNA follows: TGTGCCAGCGGAGACGGATTTAATGAAAAACTGTTTTTT. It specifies CASGDGFNEKLFF.

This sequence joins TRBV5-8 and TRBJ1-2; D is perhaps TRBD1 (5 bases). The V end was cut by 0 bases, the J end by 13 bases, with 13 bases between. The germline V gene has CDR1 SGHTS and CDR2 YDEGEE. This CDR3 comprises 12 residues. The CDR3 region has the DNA TGTGCCAGCAGCTTGGCATTCAGGGACTGCACCTTC. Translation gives CASSLAFRDCTF.

Here the CDR3 DNA reads TGTGCCAGCAGCTCAGCGGGAGGAGGAGTGGATACGCAGTATTTT. The encoded protein is CASSSAGGGVDTQYF. The V call is TRBV11-3, the J call TRBJ2-3; 9 positions agree with TRBD2. The germline CDR1 and CDR2 sequences are SGHNT and YENEEA. This CDR3 region has 15 residues. With 4 bases clipped from V and 6 bases from J, the junction kept 8 bases outside the gene matches.

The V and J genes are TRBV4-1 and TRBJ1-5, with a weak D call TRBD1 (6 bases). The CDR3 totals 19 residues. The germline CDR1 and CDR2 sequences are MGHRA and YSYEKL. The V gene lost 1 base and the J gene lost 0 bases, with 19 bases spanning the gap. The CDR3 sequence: CASSQGLIRGGYSNQPQHF. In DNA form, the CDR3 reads TGCGCCAGCAGCCAAGGACTGATCAGGGGTGGATATAGCAATCAGCCCCAGCATTTT.

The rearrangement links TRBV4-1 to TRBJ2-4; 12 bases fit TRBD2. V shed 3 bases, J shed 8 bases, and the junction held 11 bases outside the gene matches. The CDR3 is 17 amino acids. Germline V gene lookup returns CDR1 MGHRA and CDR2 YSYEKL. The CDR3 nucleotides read TGCGCCAGCAGCCACACCCCGGGACTAGCGGGTATGGACATTCAGTACTTC. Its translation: CASSHTPGLAGMDIQYF.